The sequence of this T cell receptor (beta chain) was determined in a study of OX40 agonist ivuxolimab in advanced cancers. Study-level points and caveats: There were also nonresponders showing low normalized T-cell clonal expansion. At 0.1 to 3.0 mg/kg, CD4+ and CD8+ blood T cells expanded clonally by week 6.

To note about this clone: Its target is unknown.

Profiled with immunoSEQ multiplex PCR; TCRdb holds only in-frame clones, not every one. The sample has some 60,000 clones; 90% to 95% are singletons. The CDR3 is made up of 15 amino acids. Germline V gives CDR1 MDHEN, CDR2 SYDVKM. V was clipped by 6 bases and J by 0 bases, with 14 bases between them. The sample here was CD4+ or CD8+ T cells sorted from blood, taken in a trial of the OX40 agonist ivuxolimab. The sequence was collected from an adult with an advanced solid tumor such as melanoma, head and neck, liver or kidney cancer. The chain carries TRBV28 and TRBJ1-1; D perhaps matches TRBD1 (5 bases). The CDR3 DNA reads TGTGCCAGCAGAACGACAGTCCTTATGAACACTGAAGCTTTCTTT. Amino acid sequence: CASRTTVLMNTEAFF.